This T cell receptor (beta chain) was profiled in a study of T-cell reconstitution after alpha-beta-depleted transplantation in children. Findings and limits, study-wide: It was reported that alpha-beta T cells came from several hundred expanded graft clones (about two months after transplant). At day 60, the high TCRbeta diversity found in some patients originated from recipient T cells and thymic progenitors that had survived. Most T-cell counts and diversity one year after the transplant came from T cells that were newly produced.

This clonotype was counted a few times. What it binds is not known. CDR3 length: 15 amino acids. The V gene end was trimmed by 7 bases and the J gene end by 2 bases; junction bases not matched to a gene: 9. The germline gives CDR1 SNHLY, CDR2 FYNNEI. Library preparation (for TCRbeta) was performed with unique molecular identifiers. TCRdb re-analysed the PCR reads in MiXCR, keeping a single row per CDR3 protein. This table has about 240,000 distinct CDR3 sequences, 25% appearing once. The rearrangement uses TRBV2 and TRBJ2-7; 9 nucleotides agree with TRBD1. Sequenced material: PBMCs, taken before TCRalphabeta/CD19-depleted stem cell transplant. This TCR derives from a girl aged 2 to 10 with Fanconi anemia, due to receive a stem cell transplant. The CDR3 reads CASKHGTGRTYEQYF. The CDR3 bases are TGTGCCAGCAAGCATGGGACAGGGAGGACCTACGAGCAGTACTTC.